These 18 T cell receptor beta chains came from one sample sequenced in a study of cytomegalovirus exposure and HLA in healthy donors. 13 Jbeta primers and 60 Vbeta primers were used for the PCR. Clones were sequenced by immunoSEQ multiplex PCR, and TCRdb holds only the in-frame ones, with some missing. The sample carries about 170,000 clones, 76% recorded once. What was sequenced was PBMCs. The source of these receptors is a female donor in good health and CMV-seronegative.

The V call is TRBV7-6, the J call TRBJ2-1; D remains ambiguous. The CDR3 totals 17 residues. Deletions cut 5 bases from V and 6 bases from J, with 23 bases between. CDR1 SGHVS and CDR2 FNYEAQ come from the germline V gene. This CDR3 is CASSLMLANQRSNEQFF. The DNA of the CDR3 is TGTGCCAGCAGCCTGATGTTGGCGAATCAGAGGTCCAATGAGCAGTTCTTC.

The chain combines TRBV9 with TRBJ2-3; 8 bases agree with TRBD2. CDR3 length: 14 residues. Looked up from germline, CDR1 is SGDLS and CDR2 is YYNGEE. V lost 2 bases, J lost 1 base, and 0 bases stayed unmatched. CDR3 amino acids: CASSVSGGTDTQYF. The CDR3 DNA follows: TGTGCCAGCAGCGTTAGCGGGGGCACAGATACGCAGTATTTT.

The CDR3 reads CASSPPWPRGDEQYF. The CDR3 bases are TGTGCCAGCAGCCCCCCCTGGCCCCGGGGAGACGAGCAGTACTTC. This chain joins TRBV14 and TRBJ2-7, with a weak D call TRBD2 (5 bases). The CDR3 has 15 residues. In germline, CDR1 is SGHDN, CDR2 FVKESK. Trimming left V 4 bases short and J 5 bases short, with 18 bases between. The complete variable domain, with remaining parts taken from reference TRBV14 and TRBJ2-7, reads EAGVTQFPSHSVIEKGQTVTLRCDPISGHDNLYWYRRVMGKEIKFLLHFVKESKQDESGMPNNRFLAERTGGTYSTLKVQPAELEDSGVYFCASSPPWPRGDEQYFGPGTRLTVT.

As for this clone: Sequence at one end of the junction differs from germline and may be a read error. The rearrangement links TRBV7-9 to TRBJ2-6; weak D call: TRBD1 (5 bases). In germline, CDR1 is SEHNR, CDR2 FQNEAQ (reference sequence). The CDR3 spans 16 residues. The chain's CDR3 is CSSSQIQGSGANGLTF. In DNA, the CDR3 is TGTTCCAGCAGTCAAATCCAGGGTTCTGGGGCCAACGGCCTGACTTTC. Complete variable domain (other parts from reference TRBV7-9 and TRBJ2-6): DTGVSQNPRHKITKRGQNVTFRCDPISEHNRLYWYRQTLGQGPEFLTYFQNEAQLEKSRLLSDRFSAERPKGSFSTLEIQRTEQGDSAMYLCSSSQIQGSGANGLTFGAGSRLTVL.

The gene calls are TRBV7-2 and TRBJ2-7, with D tentatively TRBD1 (6 bases). The ends were cut back, 1 base at V and 3 bases at J, with 10 bases in the middle. The length of the CDR3 is 14 residues. Germline CDR1 is SGHTA and CDR2 is FQGNSA. The CDR3 loop is CASSLVAGVYEQYF. CDR3 coding DNA: TGTGCCAGCAGCTTAGTAGCAGGGGTCTACGAGCAGTACTTC.

The chain couples TRBV6-5 to TRBJ1-6; TRBD1 matches 8 bases. CDR1 is MNHEY, CDR2 SVGAGI, per germline. The V and J ends lost 6 bases and 5 bases, in that order; junction bases with no gene match: 6. CDR3 size: 15 residues. CDR3 DNA: TGTGCCAGCAGCCCGACAGGGGCGCATAATTCACCCCTCCACTTT. Its protein product is CASSPTGAHNSPLHF.

CDR3 in DNA: TGTGCCATAGCGGACAGAAGGGACCAGCCCCAGCATTTT. Protein: CAIADRRDQPQHF. The chain has TRBV10-3 and TRBJ1-5; maybe TRBD1 (6 bases). The germline V gene has CDR1 ENHRY and CDR2 SYGVKD. V gave up 9 bases and J gave up 7 bases, with 16 bases separating them. This CDR3 is 13 amino acids long.

V usage is TRBV27 and J usage is TRBJ2-1; 8 nucleotides line up with TRBD2. The junction had 9 bases not matched to a gene; V was cut back by 2 bases and J by 0 bases. The CDR3 is 18 amino acids. Germline CDR1 is MNHEY and CDR2 is SMNVEV (reference sequence). The CDR3 region is CASSLKASGPSSYNEQFF. CDR3 DNA sequence: TGTGCCAGCAGTTTAAAGGCTAGCGGGCCCAGCTCCTACAATGAGCAGTTCTTC.

The chain employs TRBV27 and TRBJ1-1; 9 nucleotides align to TRBD1. Germline V gene sequence: CDR1 MNHEY, CDR2 SMNVEV (reference sequence). J gave up 11 bases and V 5 bases, and 18 bases lay outside the gene matches. This CDR3 region has 16 residues. This CDR3 reads CASSPKVPGQGYIAFF. The DNA for the CDR3 is TGTGCCAGCAGTCCAAAAGTCCCGGGACAGGGTTATATCGCTTTCTTT.

This clone came up a few times. The CDR3 loop reads CASKKSHEQFF. The DNA of the CDR3 is TGTGCCAGCAAAAAGAGCCATGAGCAGTTCTTC. The chain has TRBV28 and TRBJ2-1, with D hard to call. The CDR3 consists of 11 residues. CDR1 is MDHEN, CDR2 SYDVKM, per germline. The V gene lost 7 bases and the J gene lost 8 bases, with 9 bases spanning the gap. Full variable domain (missing parts from reference TRBV28 and TRBJ2-1): DVKVTQSSRYLVKRTGEKVFLECVQDMDHENMFWYRQDPGLGLRLIYFSYDVKMKEKGDIPEGYSVSREKKERFSLILESASTNQTSMYLCASKKSHEQFFGPGTRLTVL.

The CDR3 DNA follows: TGCGCCAGCAGCCAAGATAAACAGGGTCGGAACTATGGCTACACCTTC. Amino acid sequence: CASSQDKQGRNYGYTF. This chain connects TRBV4-3 to TRBJ1-2; D is possibly TRBD1 (6 bases). Trimming left V 0 bases short and J 2 bases short, with 13 bases between. Germline V gene data show CDR1 as LGHNA and CDR2 as YSLEER. This CDR3 spans 16 amino acids.

DNA for the CDR3: TGTGCCAGCAGCCTGAGTACCGGGGGAGAAAAACTGTTTTTT. The encoded protein is CASSLSTGGEKLFF. V and J are TRBV7-2 and TRBJ1-4, with D possibly matching TRBD1 (5 bases). The CDR3 sequence is 14 residues long. Germline V gene sequence: CDR1 SGHTA, CDR2 FQGNSA. V was shortened by 5 bases and J by 8 bases, with 15 bases between the two germline ends. The variable domain in full, completed from reference TRBV7-2 and TRBJ1-4, reads GAGVSQSPSNKVTEKGKDVELRCDPISGHTALYWYRQSLGQGLEFLIYFQGNSAPDKSGLPSDRFSAERTGGSVSTLTIQRTQQEDSAVYLCASSLSTGGEKLFFGSGTQLSVL.

The genes are TRBV4-3 and TRBJ1-1, with 11 bases fitting TRBD1. The CDR3 contains 17 residues. Germline V gives CDR1 LGHNA, CDR2 YSLEER. The trim removed 0 bases at V and 5 bases at J, leaving 8 bases unmatched. CDR3 DNA: TGCGCCAGCAGCCAAGATGGGACAGGGGGTTGGGGGACTGAAGCTTTCTTT. Amino acids: CASSQDGTGGWGTEAFF.

Only one count was recorded for this clone. The chain has TRBV28 and TRBJ2-5; TRBD2 matches 7 bases. The V segment lost 6 bases and the J segment 4 bases; nucleotides outside the gene matches: 14. Germline lookup yields CDR1 MDHEN and CDR2 SYDVKM. The CDR3 spans 16 residues. CDR3 DNA sequence: TGTGCCAGCAGCCATACGGGGGAGGGCCGGGGAGAGACCCAGTACTTC. Protein: CASSHTGEGRGETQYF.

This clone was counted a single time. For the CDR3, the DNA is TGTGCCAGCAGACTACAGGGAGTAAGAAACACCATATATTTT. Translating gives CASRLQGVRNTIYF. V gene TRBV13 combines with J gene TRBJ1-3, with D possibly being TRBD1 (6 bases). V lost 6 bases, J lost 5 bases, and 14 bases lay in between. The CDR3 loop spans 14 amino acids. Germline V gives CDR1 PRHDT, CDR2 FYEKMQ (reference sequence).

The V gene is TRBV7-9, the J gene TRBJ2-5; 9 bases fit TRBD1. The J call is in doubt because the DNA end fits TRBJ2-7 better. This CDR3 contains 18 residues. Germline values: CDR1 SEHNR, CDR2 FQNEAQ (reference sequence). The CDR3: CASSLRTGVRSGTYEQYF. CDR3 sequence (DNA): TGTGCCAGCAGCTTACGGACAGGGGTTAGGAGTGGGACCTACGAGCAGTACTTC.

The chain is built from TRBV9 and TRBJ2-3; no reliable D call. CDR3 length: 13 residues. V shed 2 bases and J shed 5 bases, with 9 bases lying between them. The germline CDR1 and CDR2 sequences are SGDLS and YYNGEE. The CDR3 coding sequence is TGTGCCAGCAGCGTTTCACAGATAGATACGCAGTATTTT. Protein sequence: CASSVSQIDTQYF.

V and J are TRBV2 and TRBJ2-1, with 7 positions matching TRBD2. V shed 8 bases and J 2 bases; nucleotides not matched to a gene: 3. CDR3 length: 13 amino acids. CDR1 is SNHLY, CDR2 FYNNEI, per germline. In nucleotides, the CDR3 is TGTGCCAGCTCTAGCGGCCCCTACAATGAGCAGTTCTTC. This gives the protein CASSSGPYNEQFF.